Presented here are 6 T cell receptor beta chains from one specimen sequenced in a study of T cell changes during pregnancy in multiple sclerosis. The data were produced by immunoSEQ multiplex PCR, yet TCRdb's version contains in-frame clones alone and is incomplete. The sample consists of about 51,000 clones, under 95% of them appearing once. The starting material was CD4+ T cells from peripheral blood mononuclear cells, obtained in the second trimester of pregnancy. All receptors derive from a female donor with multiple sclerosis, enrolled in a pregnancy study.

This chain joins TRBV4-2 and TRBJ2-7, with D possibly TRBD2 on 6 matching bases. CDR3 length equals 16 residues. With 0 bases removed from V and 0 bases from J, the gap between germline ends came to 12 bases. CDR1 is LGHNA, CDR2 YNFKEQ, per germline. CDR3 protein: CASSQDLGTASYEQYF. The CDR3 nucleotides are TGTGCCAGCAGCCAAGATCTGGGGACTGCCTCCTACGAGCAGTACTTC.

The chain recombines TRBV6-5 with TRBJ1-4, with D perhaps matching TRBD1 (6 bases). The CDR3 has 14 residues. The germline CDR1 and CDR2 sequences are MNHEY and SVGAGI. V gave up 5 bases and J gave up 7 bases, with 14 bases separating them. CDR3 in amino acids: CASSSRDKGEKLFF. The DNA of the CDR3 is TGTGCCAGCAGTAGCCGGGACAAAGGTGAAAAACTGTTTTTT.

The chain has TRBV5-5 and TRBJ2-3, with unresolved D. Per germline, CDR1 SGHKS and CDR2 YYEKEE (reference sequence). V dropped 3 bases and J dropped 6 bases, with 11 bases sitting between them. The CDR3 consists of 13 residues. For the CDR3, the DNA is TGTGCCAGCAGCTCCACGTACCGGGATACGCAGTATTTT. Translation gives CASSSTYRDTQYF.

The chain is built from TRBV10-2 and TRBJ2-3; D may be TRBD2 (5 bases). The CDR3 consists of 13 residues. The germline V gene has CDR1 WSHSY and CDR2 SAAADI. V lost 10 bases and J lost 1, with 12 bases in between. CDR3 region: CATAFGGTDTQYF. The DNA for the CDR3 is TGCGCCACCGCTTTCGGGGGCACAGATACGCAGTATTTT.

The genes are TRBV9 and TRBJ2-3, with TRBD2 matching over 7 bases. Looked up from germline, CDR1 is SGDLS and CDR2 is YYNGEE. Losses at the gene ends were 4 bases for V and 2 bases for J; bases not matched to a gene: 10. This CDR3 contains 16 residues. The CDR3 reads CASSPRLAATTDTQYF. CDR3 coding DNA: TGTGCCAGCAGCCCCCGGCTAGCGGCGACCACAGATACGCAGTATTTT.

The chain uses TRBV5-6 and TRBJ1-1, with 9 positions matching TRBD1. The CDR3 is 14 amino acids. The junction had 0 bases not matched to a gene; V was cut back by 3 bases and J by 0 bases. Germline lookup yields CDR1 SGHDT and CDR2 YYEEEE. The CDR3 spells CASSWDRVNTEAFF. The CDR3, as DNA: TGTGCCAGCAGCTGGGACAGGGTGAACACTGAAGCTTTCTTT.